The 13 T cell receptor beta chains in this list originate from one sample, sequenced in a study of blood T cell repertoires in COVID-19. Sequencing used immunoSEQ multiplex PCR; TCRdb keeps in-frame clones, though not all of them. The table has about 110,000 clones, 71% seen once. The sequenced sample was peripheral blood. The source is a human donor with acute or convalescent COVID-19. The donor label of this sample is uncertain.

The V call is TRBV7-8, the J call TRBJ1-2, with 8 bases fitting TRBD1. Germline V gives CDR1 SGHVS, CDR2 FQNEAQ. V lost 4 bases and J lost 2; bases outside the gene matches: 12. CDR3 length: 17 amino acids. The CDR3 sequence is CASSSKGRGPRNYGYTF. The CDR3 DNA reads TGTGCCAGCAGCTCAAAAGGCAGGGGGCCGCGAAACTATGGCTACACCTTC.

The chain combines TRBV6-5 with TRBJ1-5; TRBD1 is a possible D gene (5 bases). CDR1 is MNHEY and CDR2 is SVGAGI in the germline V gene. The CDR3 consists of 13 residues. V was clipped by 4 bases and J by 6 bases, with 10 bases between them. In nucleotides, the CDR3 is TGTGCCAGCAGTTTGTCAGGGCTTCAGCCCCAGCATTTT. Amino acid sequence: CASSLSGLQPQHF.

This clone was seen more than once but under ten times. The J gene is TRBJ2-3, the V gene TRBV29-1; tentative D call: TRBD2 (5 bases). Deletions cut 5 bases from V and 0 bases from J, with 12 bases between. CDR1 and CDR2 (germline): SQVTM, ANQGSEA. The CDR3 runs 14 residues. The chain's CDR3 is CSVLHRTSTDTQYF. The CDR3, as DNA: TGCAGCGTTCTCCACCGGACTAGCACAGATACGCAGTATTTT.

V and J are TRBV5-5 and TRBJ2-5, with 8 bases identical to TRBD1. Per germline, CDR1 SGHKS and CDR2 YYEKEE (reference sequence). The V segment lost 0 bases and the J segment 5 bases; nucleotides outside the gene matches: 9. CDR3 length: 16 residues. CDR3 region: CASSLVAAGGGETQYF. The CDR3 nucleotides are TGTGCCAGCAGCTTGGTTGCGGCAGGGGGCGGGGAGACCCAGTACTTC.

The CDR3 DNA reads TGTGCCAGCAGCTCCCTGGCGGGGGGCGGGGATACGCAGTATTTT. This gives the protein CASSSLAGGGDTQYF. The V call is TRBV5-6, the J call TRBJ2-3, with 8 bases fitting TRBD2. After removal of 3 bases from V and 6 bases from J, the junction contained 9 bases not matched to a gene. The CDR3 loop spans 15 amino acids. Germline loops: CDR1 SGHDT, CDR2 YYEEEE.

V is TRBV4-1 and J is TRBJ2-7; 8 positions match TRBD1. V lost 4 bases to trimming and J lost 0 bases; unmatched junction nucleotides: 5. This CDR3 region has 15 residues. From germline, CDR1 is MGHRA and CDR2 YSYEKL. Here the CDR3 reads CASSLWTGSSYEQYF. Here the CDR3 DNA reads TGCGCCAGCAGCCTATGGACAGGGAGCTCCTACGAGCAGTACTTC.

In DNA, the CDR3 is TGTGCCTGGAGTGTACGGGGGGCAGGATCTTCACCCCTCCACTTT. As protein: CAWSVRGAGSSPLHF. The rearrangement uses TRBV30 and TRBJ1-6, with D perhaps TRBD1 (6 bases). V lost 0 bases to trimming and J lost 9 bases, with 15 bases between them. The CDR3 length is 15 residues. Germline assignment: CDR1 GTSNPN and CDR2 SVGIG (reference sequence).

This clone was counted a few times. V and J are TRBV2 and TRBJ2-5, with TRBD1 matching 10 bases. CDR3 length equals 13 residues. Looked up from germline, CDR1 is SNHLY and CDR2 is FYNNEI. In DNA form, the CDR3 reads TGTGCAGGGACGGACAGGGGGAGAGAGACCCAGTACTTC. Protein product: CAGTDRGRETQYF.

This chain uses TRBV11-2 with TRBJ2-1; 9 nucleotides match TRBD2. The CDR3 is 16 residues long. Trimming removed 4 bases from V and 0 bases from J; junction bases left unmatched: 4. CDR1 is SGHAT, CDR2 FQNNGV, per germline. The CDR3 DNA reads TGTGCCAGCAGCTCTATTAGCGGGAGCTCCTACAATGAGCAGTTCTTC. Protein: CASSSISGSSYNEQFF.

The V gene is TRBV7-9, the J gene TRBJ1-5; the D gene is possibly TRBD1 (5 bases). V lost 5 bases and J 6 bases, leaving 17 bases between the germline ends. The CDR3 contains 15 residues. Germline V gives CDR1 SEHNR, CDR2 FQNEAQ (reference sequence). The CDR3 protein is CASSPGTAGIQPQHF. The CDR3 DNA reads as TGTGCCAGCAGCCCAGGAACGGCAGGGATTCAGCCCCAGCATTTT.

The rearrangement joins TRBV4-2 to TRBJ2-5, with 8 positions matching TRBD2. Germline CDR1 reads LGHNA; CDR2 reads YNFKEQ. V lost 0 bases, J lost 10 bases, and 4 bases stayed unmatched. The CDR3 contains 13 residues. CDR3: CASSQDRLASQYF. The DNA for the CDR3 is TGTGCCAGCAGCCAAGATCGACTAGCGAGCCAGTACTTC.

The gene calls are TRBV5-1 and TRBJ1-1; D uncertain. V was clipped by 0 bases and J by 0 bases, with 6 bases between them. The CDR3 spans 14 residues. The germline V gene encodes CDR1 SGHRS and CDR2 YFSETQ. The CDR3 DNA follows: TGCGCCAGCAGCTTGGGTTCTATGAACACTGAAGCTTTCTTT. As protein: CASSLGSMNTEAFF. The full variable domain, completed using reference TRBV5-1 and TRBJ1-1, is KAGVTQTPRYLIKTRGQQVTLSCSPISGHRSVSWYQQTPGQGLQFLFEYFSETQRNKGNFPGRFSGRQFSNSRSEMNVSTLELGDSALYLCASSLGSMNTEAFFGQGTRLTVV.

This chain connects TRBV24-1 to TRBJ1-6, with TRBD1 identical over 9 bases. This CDR3 spans 17 amino acids. Germline loops: CDR1 KGHDR, CDR2 SFDVKD. Trimming took 4 bases from V and 6 from J; bases not matched to a gene: 9. The CDR3 loop reads CATSDGDRARTNSPLHF. The CDR3 DNA follows: TGTGCCACCAGTGACGGGGACAGGGCTCGTACTAATTCACCCCTCCACTTT.